This T cell receptor beta chain was observed in a study of OX40 agonist ivuxolimab in advanced cancers. The table came from immunoSEQ multiplex PCR; TCRdb's copy has only in-frame clones and leaves some out. The sample has about 98,000 clones, approximately 93% seen once. The CDR3 contains 14 residues. Germline CDR1 and CDR2: MGHRA and YSYEKL. Trimming left V 0 bases short and J 3 bases short, with 9 bases between. This TCR was sampled from an adult with an advanced solid tumor such as melanoma, head and neck, liver or kidney cancer. V and J are TRBV4-1 and TRBJ2-7, with D possibly matching TRBD2 (5 bases). Sequenced here: CD4+ or CD8+ T cells sorted from blood, sampled in a trial of the OX40 agonist ivuxolimab. DNA of the CDR3: TGCGCCAGCAGCCAAGAGGGGAGCAGCTACGAGCAGTACTTC. It translates to CASSQEGSSYEQYF.